The clone carrying this TCR beta chain was seen a few times. The antigen remains undetermined. The data are from a study of blood T cells in healthy people across ages. Study-level results: Bulk PBMC profiling left naive and antigen-experienced comparisons inconclusive. More naive CD4+ cells and higher diversity marked long-lived donors relative to aged donors.

At least 5 micrograms of total RNA were extracted per sample. Germline V CDR1 and CDR2: LGHDT, YNNKEL (reference sequence). CDR3 length: 15 residues. Trimming removed 5 bases from V and 7 bases from J, with 20 bases in between. A second PCR, run for about 6 to 12 cycles, used a sample-barcoded 5' primer plus a J-beta primer mix. Each cDNA molecule was tagged by a template-switch adaptor that had 12 random nucleotides. TCRdb redid the calling of the 5' RACE reads with MiXCR, one entry per CDR3 protein. In the table there are roughly 1,500,000 distinct CDR3 sequences, roughly 30% of which are singletons.

The origin of this receptor is a woman in her 30s in good health. This chain joins TRBV3-1 and TRBJ2-5; no firm D call. The specimen sequenced was blood. CDR3 sequence: CASSTTLVGPGTQYF. The CDR3, as DNA: TGTGCCAGCAGCACCACCCTGGTTGGACCCGGGACCCAGTACTTC.